This T cell receptor (beta chain) was identified in a study of T cell responses to AZD1222 COVID-19 vaccine. Study summary: Analysis merged second doses at about 4 or about 12 weeks. Study conclusions and caveats: A rise in Spike-specific TCR breadth and depth followed two AZD1222 doses. Sampling that yielded the repertoires occurred only after the peak T cell response. Clonal diversity was possibly underestimated, and the donors were mostly white British, with more females.

About this clone itself: Its antigen remains unidentified.

Repertoires were generated with immunoSEQ multiplex PCR, while TCRdb's copy carries only in-frame clones and drops some. The profile shows 90,000 to 150,000 clones, about 90% of them singletons. V lost 0 bases and J lost 2; bases outside the gene matches: 6. There are 15 residues in the CDR3. Germline V gene data show CDR1 as SQVTM and CDR2 as ANQGSEA. The rearrangement uses TRBV29-1 and TRBJ2-7, with 8 bases identical to TRBD1. The sample in question was peripheral blood, obtained on day 0 of AZD1222 vaccination. The receptor was derived from an adult in good health. The CDR3 loop is CSVEDSGQGTYEQYF. CDR3 sequence (DNA): TGCAGCGTTGAAGATTCCGGACAGGGAACCTACGAGCAGTACTTC.